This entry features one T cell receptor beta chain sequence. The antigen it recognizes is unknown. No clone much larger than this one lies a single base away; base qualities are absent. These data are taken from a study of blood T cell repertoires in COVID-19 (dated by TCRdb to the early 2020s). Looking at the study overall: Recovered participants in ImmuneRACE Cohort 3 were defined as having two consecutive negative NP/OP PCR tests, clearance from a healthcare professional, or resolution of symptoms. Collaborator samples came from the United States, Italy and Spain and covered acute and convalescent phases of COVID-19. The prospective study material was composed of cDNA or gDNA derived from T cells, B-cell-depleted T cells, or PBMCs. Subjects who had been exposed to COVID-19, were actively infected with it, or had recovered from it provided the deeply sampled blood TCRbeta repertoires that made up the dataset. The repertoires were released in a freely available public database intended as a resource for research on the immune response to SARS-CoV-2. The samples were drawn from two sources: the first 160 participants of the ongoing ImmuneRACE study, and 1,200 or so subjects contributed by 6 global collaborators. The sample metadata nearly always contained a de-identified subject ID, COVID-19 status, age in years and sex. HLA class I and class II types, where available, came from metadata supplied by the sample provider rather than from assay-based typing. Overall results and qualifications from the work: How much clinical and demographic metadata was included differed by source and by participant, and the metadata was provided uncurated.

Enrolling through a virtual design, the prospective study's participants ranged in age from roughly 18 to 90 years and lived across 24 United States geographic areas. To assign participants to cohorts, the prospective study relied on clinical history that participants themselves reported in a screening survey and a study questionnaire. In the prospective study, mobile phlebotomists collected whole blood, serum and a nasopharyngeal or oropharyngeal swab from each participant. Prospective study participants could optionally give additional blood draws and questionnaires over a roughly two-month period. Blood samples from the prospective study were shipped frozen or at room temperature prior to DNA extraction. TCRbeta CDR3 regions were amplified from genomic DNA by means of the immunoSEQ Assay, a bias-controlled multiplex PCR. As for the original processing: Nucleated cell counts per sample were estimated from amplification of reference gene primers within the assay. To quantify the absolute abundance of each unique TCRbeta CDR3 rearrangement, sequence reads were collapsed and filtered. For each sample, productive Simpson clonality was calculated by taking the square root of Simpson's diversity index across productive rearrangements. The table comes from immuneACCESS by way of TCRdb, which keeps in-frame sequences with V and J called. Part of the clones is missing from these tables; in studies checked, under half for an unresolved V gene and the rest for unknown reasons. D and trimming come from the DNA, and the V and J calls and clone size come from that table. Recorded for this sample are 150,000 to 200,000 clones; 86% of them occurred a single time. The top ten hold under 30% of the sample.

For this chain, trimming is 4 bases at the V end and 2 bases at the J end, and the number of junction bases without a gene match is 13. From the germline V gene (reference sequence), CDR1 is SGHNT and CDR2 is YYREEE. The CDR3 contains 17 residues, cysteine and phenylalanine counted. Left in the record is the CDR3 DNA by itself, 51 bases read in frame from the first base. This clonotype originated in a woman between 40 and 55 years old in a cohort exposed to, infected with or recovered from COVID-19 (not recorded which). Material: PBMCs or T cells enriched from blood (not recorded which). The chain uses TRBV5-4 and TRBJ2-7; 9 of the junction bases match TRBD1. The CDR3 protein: CASSTSLRDRDPYEQYF. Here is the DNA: TGTGCCAGCAGCACCAGCCTCCGGGACAGGGACCCCTACGAGCAGTACTTC.